This TCR beta chain was sequenced in a study of regulatory T cells in long-lasting Graves disease (dated by TCRdb to the early 2020s). About the investigation overall: In the newly diagnosed Graves' disease group, patients had been taking antithyroid drugs for less than 3 months. A total of approximately 35 samples were covered by TCR sequencing, comprising some 13 persistent and around 20 newly diagnosed Graves' disease patients. Patients with persistent Graves' disease were compared with patients with newly diagnosed Graves' disease using TCR sequencing and RNA sequencing of peripheral blood. The study was registered as a clinical trial and conducted in China.

This specimen's time point label, per the study, means: newly diagnosed GD, antithyroid drugs for less than 3 months. For both TCR sequencing and RNA sequencing, RNA was extracted from PBMCs in TRIzol. Graves' disease was diagnosed according to American Thyroid Association guidelines. Patients were recruited from an endocrinology department in Xi'an, China. Each patient gave 9 to 10 milliliters of peripheral blood, collected in an EDTA anticoagulant tube. PBMCs were isolated by Ficoll Paque Plus density gradient separation without further T cell sorting. An Agilent 2100 Bioanalyzer and agarose gel were used to check RNA quality, while a NanoDrop 2000 measured RNA concentration. As to this clonotype: The clone's antigen remains unknown. Base qualities are missing; no much larger clone stands one base away.

Library construction relied on multiplex PCR. The listed sequencing device is Illumina HiSeq 4000. CDR3 regions were amplified by Arm-PCR with iRepertoire HTBI primers to construct TCR beta libraries. Before sequencing, the PCR products went through gel purification. Per the original workflow: Gene usage analysis of CDR3 amino acid clonotypes used the approximately 62 TRBV and about 13 TRBJ segments found across samples. COPE and FqMerger were used to merge filtered high-quality paired reads into contigs. BLAST was used to align contigs to IMGT TRBV, TRBD and TRBJ reference genes, with CDR3 defined following IMGT. Highly expanded clones were defined as clonotypes with a frequency above 0.1%. Repertoire diversity was measured by Shannon entropy, and V-J evenness by the Gini coefficient. A clonotype found in more than one individual was treated as public. TCRdb reran the public reads through fastp at Q25 and MiXCR, keeping productive beta chains. Each CDR3 protein appears once, grouped with its most common genes and DNA. The V and J calls come from TCRdb's annotation, not from the publication. For this sample the table gives 350,000 to 450,000 distinct CDR3 sequences, of which approximately 15% were detected only once. The biggest ten clones account for around 15% of the sample.

Here is what the overall study found, with its caveats: The small sample size was acknowledged by the authors as a limitation that may reduce accuracy. A larger number of public clonotypes was shared among persistent patients (more than 2,500) than among newly diagnosed patients (roughly 1,000). Only peripheral blood was studied, because thyroid tissue, the primary lesion, was inaccessible. TRBV28, TRBJ1-2 and TRBJ2-5 were preferentially used in persistent disease, while TRBV20-1 and TRBJ2-1 were favored in newly diagnosed disease. Lower TCR Shannon entropy and fewer highly expanded clones were observed in persistent Graves' disease patients than in newly diagnosed patients, which suggested clonal expansion. Sequencing and analysis were limited to the TCR beta chain.

The germline V gene encodes CDR1 MDHEN and CDR2 SYDVKM. Spanning cysteine to phenylalanine, the CDR3 consists of 16 amino acids. Solely the CDR3 DNA is kept, with 48 bases framed from the first base. The data also belong to a second study, concerning T cells in Graves' hyperthyroidism and ophthalmopathy. The second investigation adds: Stable Graves' hyperthyroidism was defined as the absence of progression to ophthalmopathy over 18 months of follow-up. Hyperthyroidism patients were newly diagnosed, had a disease duration of under 2 months, and were aged 18 to 65 years. Exclusion was applied to patients with uncontrolled infections, other autoimmune diseases, pregnancy or lactation. Diagnoses were based on clinical symptoms, serum thyroxine and TRAb, thyroid ultrasound and orbital computed tomography. A first-round RT-PCR of the TCR CDR3 used the HTBI primer set with the Qiagen OneStep RT-PCR kit. Most expanded thyroid clonotypes (frequency above 0.001) were also detected in blood, a finding suggesting that blood repertoires may reflect thyroid immune responses. A model built on a 13 V-J signature distinguished ophthalmopathy from stable hyperthyroidism, reaching 85% to 90% sensitivity and about 81% specificity in cross-validation and 80%/75% in testing. In validation, the model predicted progression to ophthalmopathy with 65% to 71% sensitivity and roughly 72% specificity, a median of approximately 6.5 months before onset. To identify TCR V-J signatures that set the groups apart, the researchers used a discovery cohort of about a hundred patients, made up of 43 with Graves' ophthalmopathy and some 58 with stable Graves' hyperthyroidism. Prospective prediction of ophthalmopathy was tested in an independent validation cohort consisting of some 18 hyperthyroidism patients and some 15 patients who later progressed to ophthalmopathy. For training and testing, the roughly 97 patients in the discovery cohort were randomly divided in a 7:3 ratio. In several Graves' hyperthyroidism patients, the study also compared T-cell repertoires from thyroid tissue with T-cell repertoires from blood. Following sampling, methimazole starting at 30 mg daily was given to hyperthyroidism patients, and high-dose intravenous methylprednisolone was given to ophthalmopathy patients. Libraries were constructed in a second round of multiplex PCR, after which size selection and purification were carried out. The libraries were sequenced on an Illumina HiSeq2000 using paired-end 100 bp reads. SOAPnuke was used to process the raw data, removing reads that contained adapters or uncalled bases, had a mean Phred below 15, or lacked an exact match to the constant primer or identifier. High-quality paired reads were merged with COPE v1.2.5, and unique nucleotide sequences were defined as clonotypes. MiTCR v1.1 was used to align the clonotypes against IMGT TRBV, TRBD and TRBJ reference segments. Only V-J combinations with frequency above 0.0001, covering about 99% of repertoires, were analysed. The TCS score was defined as F50 (clonal expansion) divided by E x V (chaos), with BLOSUM62-based TCRdist calculated between CDR3 peptides within each V-J. Welch's t-statistics and random forest reduced fewer than 550 V-J features to roughly 13, which were used in a naive Bayes classifier (R e1071). No statistical method was used to set the sample size in advance, and investigators knew the group allocation. The paper reports TCR Vbeta CDR3 sequencing of fewer than 150 peripheral blood samples: fewer than 50 ophthalmopathy, around 80 hyperthyroidism and roughly 17 progressor patients.

Here the chain combines TRBV28 and TRBJ2-3; 10 bases in the junction line up with TRBD2. The DNA end is a closer match to TRBJ2-5, so the J assignment may be wrong. This specimen consisted of peripheral blood mononuclear cells (PBMCs), obtained at new diagnosis, from a patient treated with antithyroid drugs. The source of this sequence is a woman aged 25 to 39 with Graves disease. Donor details come from another sample of the same person, matched by shared clones. The CDR3 region reads CASRVPSGSVGETQYF. Read as DNA, the sequence is TGTGCCAGCAGGGTGCCTAGCGGGAGTGTGGGAGAGACCCAGTACTTC.